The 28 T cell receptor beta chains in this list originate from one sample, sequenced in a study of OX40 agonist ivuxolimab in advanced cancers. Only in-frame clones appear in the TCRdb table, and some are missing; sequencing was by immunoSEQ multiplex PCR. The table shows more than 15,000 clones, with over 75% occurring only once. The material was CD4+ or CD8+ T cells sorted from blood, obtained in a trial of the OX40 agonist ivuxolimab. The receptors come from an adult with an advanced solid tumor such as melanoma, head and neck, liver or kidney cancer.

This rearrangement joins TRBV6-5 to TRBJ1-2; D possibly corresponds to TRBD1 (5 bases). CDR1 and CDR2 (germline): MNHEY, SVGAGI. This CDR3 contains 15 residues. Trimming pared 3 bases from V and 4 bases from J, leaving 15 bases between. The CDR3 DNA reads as TGTGCCAGCAGTTATGGGGGTCTAAAGGGCTATGGCTACACCTTC. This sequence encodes CASSYGGLKGYGYTF.

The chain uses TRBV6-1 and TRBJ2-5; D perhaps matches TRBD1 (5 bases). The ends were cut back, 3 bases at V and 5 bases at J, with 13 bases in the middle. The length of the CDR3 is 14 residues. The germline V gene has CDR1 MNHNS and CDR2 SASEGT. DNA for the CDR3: TGTGCCAGCAGTGATTATGGGTCAGGGGAGACCCAGTACTTC. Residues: CASSDYGSGETQYF.

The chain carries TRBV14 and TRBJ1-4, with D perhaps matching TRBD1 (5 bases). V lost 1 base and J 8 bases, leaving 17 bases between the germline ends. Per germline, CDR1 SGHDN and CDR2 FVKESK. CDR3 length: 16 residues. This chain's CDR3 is CASSQVRGSGHEKLFF. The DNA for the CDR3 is TGTGCCAGCAGCCAAGTAAGAGGGTCAGGGCACGAAAAACTGTTTTTT. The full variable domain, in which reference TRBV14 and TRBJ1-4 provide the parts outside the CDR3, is EAGVTQFPSHSVIEKGQTVTLRCDPISGHDNLYWYRRVMGKEIKFLLHFVKESKQDESGMPNNRFLAERTGGTYSTLKVQPAELEDSGVYFCASSQVRGSGHEKLFFGSGTQLSVL.

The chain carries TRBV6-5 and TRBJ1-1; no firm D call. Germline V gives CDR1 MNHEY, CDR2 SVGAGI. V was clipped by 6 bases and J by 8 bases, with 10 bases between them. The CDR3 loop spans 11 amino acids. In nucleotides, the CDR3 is TGTGCCAGCAGCGTCGGAGGGGAAGCTTTCTTT. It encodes CASSVGGEAFF.

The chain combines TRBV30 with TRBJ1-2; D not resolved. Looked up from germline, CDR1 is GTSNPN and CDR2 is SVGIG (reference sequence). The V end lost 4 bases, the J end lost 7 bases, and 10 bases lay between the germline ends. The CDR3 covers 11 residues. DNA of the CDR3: TGTGCCTGGACCACAGCGGGTGGCTACACCTTC. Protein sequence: CAWTTAGGYTF.

CDR3 amino acids: CATSRDLGIAGNTIYF. The CDR3 DNA reads TGTGCCACCAGCAGAGATCTGGGAATTGCTGGAAACACCATATATTTT. The chain links TRBV15 to TRBJ1-3; no clear D gene. V shed 0 bases and J shed 2 bases, with 11 bases lying between them. There are 16 residues in the CDR3. The germline gives CDR1 LNHNV, CDR2 YYDKDF (reference sequence). Filled out from reference TRBV15 and TRBJ1-3, the complete variable domain reads DAMVIQNPRYQVTQFGKPVTLSCSQTLNHNVMYWYQQKSSQAPKLLFHYYDKDFNNEADTPDNFQSRRPNTSFCFLDIRSPGLGDTAMYLCATSRDLGIAGNTIYFGEGSWLTVV.

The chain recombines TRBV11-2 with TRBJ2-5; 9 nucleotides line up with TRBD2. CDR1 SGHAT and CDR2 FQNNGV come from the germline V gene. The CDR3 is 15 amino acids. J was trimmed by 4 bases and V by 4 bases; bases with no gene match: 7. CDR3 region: CASSSSGRSGETQYF. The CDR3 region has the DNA TGTGCCAGCAGCTCGAGCGGGAGGAGCGGAGAGACCCAGTACTTC.

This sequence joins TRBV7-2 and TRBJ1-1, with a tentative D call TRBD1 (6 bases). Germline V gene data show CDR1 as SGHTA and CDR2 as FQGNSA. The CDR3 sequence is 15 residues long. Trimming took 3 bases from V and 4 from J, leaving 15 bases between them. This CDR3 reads CASSLSRDISTEAFF. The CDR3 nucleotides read TGTGCCAGCAGCTTGTCCCGGGACATTTCCACTGAAGCTTTCTTT.

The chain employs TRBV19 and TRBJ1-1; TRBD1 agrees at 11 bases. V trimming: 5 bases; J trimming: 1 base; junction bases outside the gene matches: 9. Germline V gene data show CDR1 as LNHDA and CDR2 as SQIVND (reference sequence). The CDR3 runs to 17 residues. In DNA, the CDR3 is TGTGCCAGTAGTTCATTCGGACAGGGGGCACAGAACACTGAAGCTTTCTTT. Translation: CASSSFGQGAQNTEAFF.

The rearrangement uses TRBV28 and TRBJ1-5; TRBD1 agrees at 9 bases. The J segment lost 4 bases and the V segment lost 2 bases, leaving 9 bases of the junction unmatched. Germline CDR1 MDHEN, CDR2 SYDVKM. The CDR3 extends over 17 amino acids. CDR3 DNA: TGTGCCAGCAGTTTAATCTCCGCGACAGGGGGTAATCAGCCCCAGCATTTT. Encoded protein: CASSLISATGGNQPQHF. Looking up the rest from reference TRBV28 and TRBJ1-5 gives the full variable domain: DVKVTQSSRYLVKRTGEKVFLECVQDMDHENMFWYRQDPGLGLRLIYFSYDVKMKEKGDIPEGYSVSREKKERFSLILESASTNQTSMYLCASSLISATGGNQPQHFGDGTRLSIL.

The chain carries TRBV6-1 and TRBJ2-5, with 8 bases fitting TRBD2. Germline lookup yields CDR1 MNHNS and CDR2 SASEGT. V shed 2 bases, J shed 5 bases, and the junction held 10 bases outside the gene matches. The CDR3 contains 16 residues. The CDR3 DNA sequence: TGTGCCAGCAGTGAAACAGCGGGAGTTCCCACGGAGACCCAGTACTTC. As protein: CASSETAGVPTETQYF.

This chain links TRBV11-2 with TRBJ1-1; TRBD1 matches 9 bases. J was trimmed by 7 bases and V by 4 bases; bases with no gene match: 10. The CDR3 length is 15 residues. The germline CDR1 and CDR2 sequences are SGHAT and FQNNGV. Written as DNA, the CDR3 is TGTGCCAGCAGCTGGCCACAGGGGGCTGGGGTTGAAGCTTTCTTT. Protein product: CASSWPQGAGVEAFF.

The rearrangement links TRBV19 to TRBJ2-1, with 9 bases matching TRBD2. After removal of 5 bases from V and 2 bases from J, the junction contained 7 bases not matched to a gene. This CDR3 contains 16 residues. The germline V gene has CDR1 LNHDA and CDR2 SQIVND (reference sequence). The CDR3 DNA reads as TGTGCCAGTAGTCAAGCTAGCGGGGTTCCCTACAATGAGCAGTTCTTC. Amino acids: CASSQASGVPYNEQFF. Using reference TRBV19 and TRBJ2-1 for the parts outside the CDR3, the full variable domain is DGGITQSPKYLFRKEGQNVTLSCEQNLNHDAMYWYRQDPGQGLRLIYYSQIVNDFQKGDIAEGYSVSREKKESFPLTVTSAQKNPTAFYLCASSQASGVPYNEQFFGPGTRLTVL.

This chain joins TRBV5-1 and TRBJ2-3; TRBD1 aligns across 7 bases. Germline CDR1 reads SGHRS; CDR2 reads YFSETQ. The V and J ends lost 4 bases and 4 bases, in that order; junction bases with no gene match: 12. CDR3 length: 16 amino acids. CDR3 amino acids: CASSGRDRTNPDTQYF. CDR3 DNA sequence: TGCGCCAGCAGCGGCCGGGACAGAACAAATCCAGATACGCAGTATTTT.

The CDR3 loop is CASSLGQGGRETQYF. CDR3 in DNA: TGTGCCAGCTCCCTTGGACAGGGTGGAAGGGAGACCCAGTACTTC. V is TRBV28 and J is TRBJ2-5; TRBD1 aligns across 8 bases. This CDR3 comprises 15 residues. Trimming at V came to 8 bases and at J to 5 bases, leaving 13 bases not matched to a gene. The germline V gene has CDR1 MDHEN and CDR2 SYDVKM.

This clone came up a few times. DNA of the CDR3: TGTGCCAGCAGCGCCGACAGTGACACTGAAGCTTTCTTT. Protein: CASSADSDTEAFF. V gene TRBV6-5 combines with J gene TRBJ1-1; TRBD1 might be the D (5 bases). Germline CDR1 reads MNHEY; CDR2 reads SVGAGI. V was clipped by 6 bases and J by 3 bases, with 11 bases between them. CDR3 length equals 13 residues.

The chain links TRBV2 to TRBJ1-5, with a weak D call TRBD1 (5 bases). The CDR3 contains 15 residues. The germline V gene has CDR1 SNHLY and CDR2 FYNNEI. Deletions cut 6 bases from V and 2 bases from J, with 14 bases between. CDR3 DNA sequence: TGTGCCAGCAGCGTCTCAGGGTCCGGCAATCAGCCCCAGCATTTT. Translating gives CASSVSGSGNQPQHF.

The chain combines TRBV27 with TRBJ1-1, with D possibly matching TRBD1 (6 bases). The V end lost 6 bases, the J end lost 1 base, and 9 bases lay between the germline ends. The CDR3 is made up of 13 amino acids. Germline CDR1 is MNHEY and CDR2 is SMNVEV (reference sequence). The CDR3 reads CASRDSRNTEAFF. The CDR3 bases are TGTGCCAGCAGGGACAGCCGGAACACTGAAGCTTTCTTT.

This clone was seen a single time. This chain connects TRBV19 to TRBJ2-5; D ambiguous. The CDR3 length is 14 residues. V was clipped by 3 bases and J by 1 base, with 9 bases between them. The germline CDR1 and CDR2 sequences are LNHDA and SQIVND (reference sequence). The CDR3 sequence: CASSIGVFQETQYF. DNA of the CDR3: TGTGCCAGTAGTATCGGAGTTTTCCAAGAGACCCAGTACTTC.

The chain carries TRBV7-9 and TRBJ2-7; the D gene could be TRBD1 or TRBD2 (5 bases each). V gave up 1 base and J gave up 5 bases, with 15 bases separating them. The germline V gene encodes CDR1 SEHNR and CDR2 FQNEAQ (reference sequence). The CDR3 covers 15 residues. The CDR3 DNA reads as TGTGCCAGCAGCTTAGGGGGCGGGCCTTTTGACGAGCAGTACTTC. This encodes CASSLGGGPFDEQYF.

The CDR3 nucleotides read TGTGCCAGCAGCCTAGCGGGAGGGCCTTCTGGGTACGAGCAGTACTTC. The encoded protein is CASSLAGGPSGYEQYF. The chain recombines TRBV5-5 with TRBJ2-7; 12 bases agree with TRBD2. CDR1 is SGHKS, CDR2 YYEKEE, per germline (reference sequence). The V segment lost 4 bases and the J segment 4 bases; nucleotides outside the gene matches: 9. This CDR3 is built from 16 residues.

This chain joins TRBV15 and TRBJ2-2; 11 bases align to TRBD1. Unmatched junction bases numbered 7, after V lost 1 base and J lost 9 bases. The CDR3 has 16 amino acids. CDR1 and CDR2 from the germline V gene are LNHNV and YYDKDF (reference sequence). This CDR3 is CATSRVRGQGDRELFF. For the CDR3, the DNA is TGTGCCACCAGCAGAGTTAGGGGACAGGGGGACCGGGAGCTGTTTTTT.

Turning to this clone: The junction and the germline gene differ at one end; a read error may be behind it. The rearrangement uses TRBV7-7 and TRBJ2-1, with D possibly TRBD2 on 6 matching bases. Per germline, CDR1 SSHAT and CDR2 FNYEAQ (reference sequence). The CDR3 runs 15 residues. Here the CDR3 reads CASSSSGGAYNEQFF. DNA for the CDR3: TGTGCTAGCAGTTCCTCCGGGGGAGCTTACAATGAGCAGTTCTTC.

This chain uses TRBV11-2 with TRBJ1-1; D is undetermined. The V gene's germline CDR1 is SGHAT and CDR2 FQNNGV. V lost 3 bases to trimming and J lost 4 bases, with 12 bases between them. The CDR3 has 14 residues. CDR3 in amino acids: CASSLVGRRTEAFF. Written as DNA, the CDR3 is TGTGCCAGCAGCTTGGTTGGAAGGCGCACTGAAGCTTTCTTT.

DNA of the CDR3: TGCGCCAGCAGCCCTCAGGGACAGGGGGCTTCTGGAAACACCATATATTTT. It encodes CASSPQGQGASGNTIYF. This chain uses TRBV5-1 with TRBJ1-3, with 12 bases matching TRBD1. The CDR3 length is 17 residues. The V gene's germline CDR1 is SGHRS and CDR2 YFSETQ. Unmatched junction bases numbered 6, after V lost 4 bases and J lost 1 base.

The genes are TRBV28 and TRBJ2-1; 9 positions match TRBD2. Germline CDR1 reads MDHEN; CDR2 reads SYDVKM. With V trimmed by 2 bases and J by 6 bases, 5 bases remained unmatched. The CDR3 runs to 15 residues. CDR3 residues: CASSLAGGTCNEQFF. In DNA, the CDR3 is TGTGCCAGCAGTTTAGCGGGAGGGACATGCAATGAGCAGTTCTTC. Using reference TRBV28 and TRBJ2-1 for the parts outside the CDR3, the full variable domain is DVKVTQSSRYLVKRTGEKVFLECVQDMDHENMFWYRQDPGLGLRLIYFSYDVKMKEKGDIPEGYSVSREKKERFSLILESASTNQTSMYLCASSLAGGTCNEQFFGPGTRLTVL.

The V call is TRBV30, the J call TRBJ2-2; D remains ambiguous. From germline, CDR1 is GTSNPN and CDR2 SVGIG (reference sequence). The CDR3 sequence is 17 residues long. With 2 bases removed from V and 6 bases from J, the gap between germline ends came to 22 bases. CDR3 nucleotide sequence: TGTGCCTGGAGTAGAGTGAGTCTACATGTTCCCCCCGGGGAGCTGTTTTTT. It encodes CAWSRVSLHVPPGELFF. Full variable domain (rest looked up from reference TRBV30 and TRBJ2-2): SQTIHQWPATLVQPVGSPLSLECTVEGTSNPNLYWYRQAAGRGLQLLFYSVGIGQISSEVPQNLSASRPQDRQFILSSKKLLLSDSGFYLCAWSRVSLHVPPGELFFGEGSRLTVL.

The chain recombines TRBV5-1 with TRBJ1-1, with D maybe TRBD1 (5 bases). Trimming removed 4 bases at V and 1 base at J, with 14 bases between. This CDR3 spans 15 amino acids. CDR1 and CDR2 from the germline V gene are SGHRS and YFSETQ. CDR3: CASSKQSGPNTEAFF. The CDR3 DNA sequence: TGCGCCAGCAGCAAACAATCGGGGCCGAACACTGAAGCTTTCTTT. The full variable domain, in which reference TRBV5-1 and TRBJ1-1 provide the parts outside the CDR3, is KAGVTQTPRYLIKTRGQQVTLSCSPISGHRSVSWYQQTPGQGLQFLFEYFSETQRNKGNFPGRFSGRQFSNSRSEMNVSTLELGDSALYLCASSKQSGPNTEAFFGQGTRLTVV.